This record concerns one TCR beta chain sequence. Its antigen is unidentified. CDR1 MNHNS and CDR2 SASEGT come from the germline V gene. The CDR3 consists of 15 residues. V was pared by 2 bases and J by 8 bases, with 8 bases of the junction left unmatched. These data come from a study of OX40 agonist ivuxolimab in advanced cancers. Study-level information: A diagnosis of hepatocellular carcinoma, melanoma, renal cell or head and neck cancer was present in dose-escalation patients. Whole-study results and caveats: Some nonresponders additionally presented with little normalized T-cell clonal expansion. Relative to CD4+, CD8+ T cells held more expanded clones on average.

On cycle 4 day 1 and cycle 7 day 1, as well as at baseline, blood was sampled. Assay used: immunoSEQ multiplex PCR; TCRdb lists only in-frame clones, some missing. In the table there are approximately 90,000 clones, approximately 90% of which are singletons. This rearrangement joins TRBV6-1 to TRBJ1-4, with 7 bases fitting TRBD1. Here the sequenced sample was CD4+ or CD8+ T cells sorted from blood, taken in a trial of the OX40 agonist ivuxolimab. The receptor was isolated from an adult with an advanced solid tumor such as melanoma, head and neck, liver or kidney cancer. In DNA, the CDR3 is TGTGCCAGCAGTGAACAGACAGGGCTCAGCGAAAAACTGTTTTTT. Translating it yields CASSEQTGLSEKLFF.